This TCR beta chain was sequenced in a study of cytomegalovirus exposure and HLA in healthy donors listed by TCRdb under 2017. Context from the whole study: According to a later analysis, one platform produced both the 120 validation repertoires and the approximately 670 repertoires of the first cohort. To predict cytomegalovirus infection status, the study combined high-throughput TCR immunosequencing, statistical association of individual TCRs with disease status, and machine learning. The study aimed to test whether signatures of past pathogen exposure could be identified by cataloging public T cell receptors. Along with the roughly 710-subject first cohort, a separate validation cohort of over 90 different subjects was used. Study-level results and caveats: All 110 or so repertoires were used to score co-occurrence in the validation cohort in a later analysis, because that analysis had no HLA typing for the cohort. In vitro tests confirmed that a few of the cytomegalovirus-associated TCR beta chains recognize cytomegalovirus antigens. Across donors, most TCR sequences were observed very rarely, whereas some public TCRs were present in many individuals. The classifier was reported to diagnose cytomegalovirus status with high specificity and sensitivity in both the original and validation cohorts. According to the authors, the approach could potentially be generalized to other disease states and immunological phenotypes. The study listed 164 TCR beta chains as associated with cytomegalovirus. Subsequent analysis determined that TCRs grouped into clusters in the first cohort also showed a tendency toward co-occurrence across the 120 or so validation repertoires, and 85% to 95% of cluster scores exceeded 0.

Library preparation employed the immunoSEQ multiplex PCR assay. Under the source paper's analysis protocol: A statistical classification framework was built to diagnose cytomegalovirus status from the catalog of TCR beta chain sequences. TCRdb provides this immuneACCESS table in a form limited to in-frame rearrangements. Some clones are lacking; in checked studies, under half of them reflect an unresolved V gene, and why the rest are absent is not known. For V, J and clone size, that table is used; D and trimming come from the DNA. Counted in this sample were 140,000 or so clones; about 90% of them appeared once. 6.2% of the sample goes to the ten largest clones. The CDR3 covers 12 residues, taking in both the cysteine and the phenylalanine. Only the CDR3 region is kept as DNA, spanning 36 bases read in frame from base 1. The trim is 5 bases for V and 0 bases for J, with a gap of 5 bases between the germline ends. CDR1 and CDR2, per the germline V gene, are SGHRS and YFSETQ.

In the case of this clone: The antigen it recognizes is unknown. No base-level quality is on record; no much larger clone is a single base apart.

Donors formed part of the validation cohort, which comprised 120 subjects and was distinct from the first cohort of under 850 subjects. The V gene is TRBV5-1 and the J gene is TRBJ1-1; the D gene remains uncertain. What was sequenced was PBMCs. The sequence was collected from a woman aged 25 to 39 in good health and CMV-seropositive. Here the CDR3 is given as CASSNLNTEAFF. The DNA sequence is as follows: TGCGCCAGCAGTAACTTGAACACTGAAGCTTTCTTT.